The entry below gives a single T cell receptor (beta chain) sequence along with its context. This CDR3 comprises 15 residues. Unmatched junction bases numbered 10, after V lost 3 bases and J lost 6 bases. Per the germline V gene, CDR1 is SGHAT and CDR2 is FQNNGV. Generation of bulk TCR libraries relied on previously described methods and listed TCR primers. TCRdb itself ran the PCR reads through MiXCR, one entry per CDR3 protein. The sample includes 250,000 to 350,000 distinct CDR3 sequences, 20% to 25% of them seen just once. The sample originates from a study of molecular identifiers for immune sequencing clone quantification. Study summary: Replicate experiments took RNA from 20,000 or 100,000 naive CD8 cells, divided it five ways and sequenced four.

Sorted cells numbering 20,000 to 1,000,000, with 10%, 30% or 50% RNA, yielded the naive CD8 libraries. The sample taken for sequencing was naive CD8+ T cells from blood, with Jurkat cell RNA spiked in. The subset here: FACS-sorted CD8+CD4-CCR7+CD45RA+ naive T cells. V and J are TRBV11-2 and TRBJ2-7; 8 bases are a match to TRBD1. The receptor comes from a human donor in good health. Some libraries in this study had Jurkat cell RNA spiked in. The CDR3 bases are TGTGCCAGCAGCTTTGCGCAGGGGGCGAGCGGCGAGCAGTACTTC. Translating it yields CASSFAQGASGEQYF.